The 28 T cell receptor beta chains listed next were all sequenced from one sample in a study of shared clonotypes between healthy human individuals. Naive CD8 cells comprised CD45RO-negative, CCR7-positively selected cells, excluding terminally differentiated effector memory CD45RA+ cells. Assay used: immunoSEQ multiplex PCR; TCRdb lists only in-frame clones, some missing. The profile covers about 2.2 million clones, with over 85% appearing a single time and approximately 1.7% taken by the ten largest. The sample comprised naive CD8+ T cells from PBMCs. Source of these receptors: a man aged 18 to 35 in good health. Some clones in this sample may be carry-over from other donors' samples.

The gene calls are TRBV7-2 and TRBJ1-4, with D possibly TRBD1 on 5 matching bases. V was trimmed by 6 bases and J by 0 bases, leaving 8 bases between them. Germline loops: CDR1 SGHTA, CDR2 FQGNSA. The CDR3 runs 14 residues. The CDR3, as DNA: TGTGCCAGCAGGACAGACGCAACTAATGAAAAACTGTTTTTT. This codes for CASRTDATNEKLFF.

The chain employs TRBV7-3 and TRBJ1-2; D unclear. V was shortened by 4 bases and J by 8 bases, with 14 bases between the two germline ends. CDR3 length: 13 amino acids. The germline CDR1 and CDR2 sequences are SGHTA and FQGTGA. The CDR3 sequence: CASSSGLGEGYTF. CDR3 sequence (DNA): TGTGCCAGCAGCTCGGGCCTCGGAGAGGGCTACACCTTC.

This sequence joins TRBV7-2 and TRBJ2-7; D remains ambiguous. The germline V gene encodes CDR1 SGHTA and CDR2 FQGNSA. V was shortened by 2 bases and J by 4 bases, with 9 bases between the two germline ends. This CDR3 spans 13 amino acids. The CDR3 loop reads CASSLILGYEQYF. The CDR3, as DNA: TGTGCCAGCAGCTTAATTTTGGGTTACGAGCAGTACTTC.

CDR3: CASSATTVVSYGYTF. The CDR3 bases are TGTGCCAGCAGCGCCACGACGGTTGTATCCTATGGCTACACCTTC. The rearrangement links TRBV5-6 to TRBJ1-2, with D unresolved. CDR3 length: 15 amino acids. Germline CDR1 reads SGHDT; CDR2 reads YYEEEE. V was shortened by 4 bases and J by 4 bases, with 17 bases between the two germline ends.

The V and J genes are TRBV4-1 and TRBJ2-1; D gene unclear. The V gene lost 3 bases and the J gene lost 7 bases, with 16 bases spanning the gap. The germline V gene encodes CDR1 MGHRA and CDR2 YSYEKL. The CDR3 is made up of 15 amino acids. The CDR3 reads CASSQRSVLGNEQFF. CDR3 nucleotides: TGCGCCAGCAGCCAGAGGTCTGTTCTAGGTAATGAGCAGTTCTTC.

This clone was seen only a few times. The genes are TRBV4-1 and TRBJ1-1; possible D gene TRBD1, 5 bases. Trimming removed 4 bases from V and 6 bases from J, with 15 bases in between. CDR1 and CDR2 from the germline V gene are MGHRA and YSYEKL. The CDR3 sequence is 14 residues long. The CDR3 DNA follows: TGCGCCAGCAGCCCCTTTGGGGGGTCGGCTGAAGCTTTCTTT. Translating it yields CASSPFGGSAEAFF.

The CDR3 here is CASSEGMASGGYEQYF. Written as DNA, the CDR3 is TGTGCCAGCAGTGAAGGTATGGCTAGCGGTGGTTACGAGCAGTACTTC. The chain is built from TRBV6-1 and TRBJ2-7; 7 bases are a match to TRBD2. The CDR3 contains 16 residues. Per germline, CDR1 MNHNS and CDR2 SASEGT. V was pared by 1 base and J by 4 bases, with 10 bases of the junction left unmatched.

The chain combines TRBV7-8 with TRBJ2-5, with D possibly TRBD1 on 6 matching bases. Germline CDR1 and CDR2: SGHVS and FQNEAQ. The CDR3 length is 14 residues. V lost 0 bases to trimming and J lost 5 bases, with 10 bases between them. CDR3 in DNA: TGTGCCAGCAGCTTAGCCCAAACAGGGGAGACCCAGTACTTC. Amino acid sequence: CASSLAQTGETQYF.

The genes are TRBV27 and TRBJ2-7; 9 bases line up with TRBD1. The CDR3 runs 16 residues. Germline lookup yields CDR1 MNHEY and CDR2 SMNVEV (reference sequence). J gave up 2 bases and V 2 bases, and 7 bases lay outside the gene matches. CDR3 in DNA: TGTGCCAGCAGTTTACGAGGCGGGACAGGGACCTACGAGCAGTACTTC. This translates into CASSLRGGTGTYEQYF.

In this sample, this clone turned up once. The V call is TRBV19, the J call TRBJ2-1; D call uncertain. This CDR3 is 12 amino acids long. The germline gives CDR1 LNHDA, CDR2 SQIVND (reference sequence). V lost 6 bases, J lost 5 bases, and 8 bases lay in between. CDR3 bases: TGTGCCAGTAGAAACTTAAACAATGAGCAGTTCTTC. The encoded protein is CASRNLNNEQFF.

The J gene is TRBJ2-7, the V gene TRBV28; possible D gene TRBD1, 5 bases. Between the trimmed V and J ends, which lost 8 bases and 4 bases, there was a span of 18 bases. The germline V gene has CDR1 MDHEN and CDR2 SYDVKM. The CDR3 spans 14 residues. The chain's CDR3 is CASGPTGVWYEQYF. The CDR3 DNA reads as TGTGCCAGCGGCCCCACAGGCGTATGGTACGAGCAGTACTTC.

This chain links TRBV27 with TRBJ2-3, with 8 bases matching TRBD2. The ends lost 3 bases at V and 14 bases at J; junction bases unmatched: 19. CDR1 MNHEY and CDR2 SMNVEV come from the germline V gene (reference sequence). The CDR3 contains 16 residues. The CDR3 is CASSFVEVAGPSRLYF. The CDR3 nucleotides are TGTGCCAGCAGTTTTGTCGAGGTAGCGGGACCATCTCGTCTGTATTTT.

This clone was counted once. CDR3 nucleotide sequence: TGTGCCAGCAGTGACTCGTTCTCGGAGACCCAGTACTTC. It yields the protein CASSDSFSETQYF. V usage is TRBV6-4 and J usage is TRBJ2-5, with D unclear. Between the trimmed V and J ends, which lost 0 bases and 5 bases, there was a span of 7 bases. The CDR3 contains 13 residues. Germline lookup yields CDR1 MRHNA and CDR2 SNTAGT.

This sequence joins TRBV6-5 and TRBJ2-7; D uncertain. V was shortened by 0 bases and J by 5 bases, with 8 bases between the two germline ends. CDR3 size: 13 residues. Germline V gene sequence: CDR1 MNHEY, CDR2 SVGAGI. Here the CDR3 DNA reads TGTGCCAGCAGTTACTCGCTCAGTAACGAGCAGTACTTC. It encodes CASSYSLSNEQYF.

CDR3 sequence: CASSLRDRGAKLFF. The CDR3 bases are TGTGCCAGCAGTCTCCGGGACAGGGGGGCAAAACTGTTTTTT. V gene TRBV28 combines with J gene TRBJ1-4; 11 bases align to TRBD1. CDR3 length: 14 amino acids. V trimming: 5 bases; J trimming: 10 bases; junction bases outside the gene matches: 6. The germline V gene has CDR1 MDHEN and CDR2 SYDVKM.

To note about this clone: Other DNA sequences in the sample encode the same CDR3. The gene calls are TRBV5-8 and TRBJ2-7, with no clear D. The CDR3 sequence is 11 residues long. CDR1 and CDR2 (germline): SGHTS, YDEGEE. V dropped 0 bases and J dropped 6 bases, with 4 bases sitting between them. In DNA form, the CDR3 reads TGTGCCAGCAGCTTGGGGGGCGAGCAGTACTTC. Protein: CASSLGGEQYF.

The chain combines TRBV27 with TRBJ2-7; no definite D call. CDR1 MNHEY and CDR2 SMNVEV come from the germline V gene (reference sequence). V lost 2 bases and J lost 11, with 10 bases in between. The CDR3 extends over 11 amino acids. The CDR3 region has the DNA TGTGCCAGCAGTTTAGGGTCCGACGAGTACTTC. It codes for CASSLGSDEYF.

J is TRBJ2-7 and V is TRBV7-6; 12 bases agree with TRBD1. This CDR3 is built from 15 residues. Looked up from germline, CDR1 is SGHVS and CDR2 is FNYEAQ. The junction had 7 bases not matched to a gene; V was cut back by 5 bases and J by 5 bases. DNA for the CDR3: TGTGCCAGCAGCCCGGGACAGGGGGCTTTTAACGAGCAGTACTTC. Protein: CASSPGQGAFNEQYF.

Comments on this clone: Distinct nucleotide sequences in the sample also encode this CDR3. The chain couples TRBV29-1 to TRBJ2-2, with D tentatively TRBD2 (5 bases). Germline lookup yields CDR1 SQVTM and CDR2 ANQGSEA. Trimming left V 5 bases short and J 5 bases short, with 6 bases between. This CDR3 contains 11 residues. CDR3 sequence (DNA): TGCAGCGTTCGGGATACCGGGGAGCTGTTTTTT. Translated: CSVRDTGELFF.

The gene calls are TRBV9 and TRBJ2-6; D gene uncertain. Trimming took 4 bases from V and 0 from J, leaving 8 bases between them. The CDR3 runs 15 residues. CDR1 is SGDLS, CDR2 YYNGEE, per germline. As DNA, the CDR3 is TGTGCCAGCAGCTCCCCTAGCTCTGGGGCCAACGTCCTGACTTTC. Amino acid sequence: CASSSPSSGANVLTF.

Worth noting for this clone: Other DNA sequences in this specimen translate into the identical CDR3. V and J are TRBV9 and TRBJ1-1; 8 bases align to TRBD1. The V segment lost 0 bases and the J segment 0 bases; nucleotides outside the gene matches: 1. The CDR3 spans 15 residues. Germline loops: CDR1 SGDLS, CDR2 YYNGEE. CDR3 protein: CASSVGQGLNTEAFF. The CDR3 DNA is TGTGCCAGCAGCGTAGGACAGGGGCTGAACACTGAAGCTTTCTTT. Supplemented by reference TRBV9 and TRBJ1-1, the full variable domain reads DSGVTQTPKHLITATGQRVTLRCSPRSGDLSVYWYQQSLDQGLQFLIQYYNGEERAKGNILERFSAQQFPDLHSELNLSSLELGDSALYFCASSVGQGLNTEAFFGQGTRLTVV.

To note about this clone: Within the sample, other DNA sequences also encode this same CDR3. The gene calls are TRBV7-9 and TRBJ2-7, with 7 bases aligning to TRBD1. V trimming: 5 bases; J trimming: 3 bases; junction bases outside the gene matches: 7. This CDR3 spans 14 amino acids. CDR1 is SEHNR and CDR2 is FQNEAQ in the germline V gene (reference sequence). The CDR3: CASSSRDSSYEQYF. DNA of the CDR3: TGTGCCAGCAGCAGCCGGGACAGCAGCTACGAGCAGTACTTC.

This chain uses TRBV5-5 with TRBJ2-7; D gene unclear. Germline V gene lookup returns CDR1 SGHKS and CDR2 YYEKEE (reference sequence). This CDR3 is 14 amino acids long. V lost 4 bases and J lost 5, with 16 bases in between. DNA of the CDR3: TGTGCCAGCAGCCCCTCGGGCTTCAGTCACGAGCAGTACTTC. Its protein is CASSPSGFSHEQYF.

This chain links TRBV9 with TRBJ2-1; no reliable D call. This CDR3 spans 14 amino acids. Trimming took off 0 bases at V and 8 bases at J, with 12 bases between the two ends. CDR1 is SGDLS, CDR2 YYNGEE, per germline. The CDR3 sequence: CASSVAARIHEQFF. CDR3 DNA sequence: TGTGCCAGCAGCGTAGCGGCGAGGATCCATGAGCAGTTCTTC. The whole variable domain, filled in from reference TRBV9 and TRBJ2-1, reads DSGVTQTPKHLITATGQRVTLRCSPRSGDLSVYWYQQSLDQGLQFLIQYYNGEERAKGNILERFSAQQFPDLHSELNLSSLELGDSALYFCASSVAARIHEQFFGPGTRLTVL.

CDR3 loop: CASSLESLTEAFF. CDR3 bases: TGCGCCAGCAGCTTGGAATCGCTCACTGAAGCTTTCTTT. J is TRBJ1-1 and V is TRBV5-1, with no clear D. The length of the CDR3 is 13 residues. Trimming removed 0 bases at V and 4 bases at J, with 7 bases between. From germline, CDR1 is SGHRS and CDR2 YFSETQ.

The CDR3 loop reads CASSQDPREELHSDTQYF. CDR3 DNA: TGCGCCAGCAGCCAGGATCCCCGTGAGGAGCTACACTCGGATACGCAGTATTTT. The chain employs TRBV5-1 and TRBJ2-3; unclear D gene. The CDR3 consists of 18 residues. V dropped 4 bases and J dropped 6 bases, with 27 bases sitting between them. Germline-derived CDR1 and CDR2 are SGHRS and YFSETQ.

The V and J genes are TRBV4-2 and TRBJ1-1; 12 bases map to TRBD1. V gave up 1 base and J gave up 5 bases; unmatched junction bases: 5. Germline V gene sequence: CDR1 LGHNA, CDR2 YNFKEQ. This CDR3 has 16 residues. The CDR3: CASSQVGTGGPTEAFF. DNA of the CDR3: TGTGCCAGCAGCCAAGTCGGGACAGGGGGCCCAACTGAAGCTTTCTTT.

This sequence joins TRBV7-3 and TRBJ2-2; TRBD2 aligns across 7 bases. V lost 3 bases and J lost 3; bases outside the gene matches: 4. From germline, CDR1 is SGHTA and CDR2 FQGTGA. CDR3 length: 15 amino acids. CDR3 nucleotide sequence: TGTGCCAGCAGCTTCGGACTAGTCGACACCGGGGAGCTGTTTTTT. Translated, it gives CASSFGLVDTGELFF.